This passage covers 29 T cell receptor beta chains from one sample sequenced in a study of blood T cells in healthy people across ages. PCR was performed a second time for about 7 to 11 cycles using a sample-barcoded 5' primer and a J-beta primer mix. Each CDR3 protein is one row after TCRdb ran MiXCR on the 5' RACE reads. The table lists some 1.7 million distinct CDR3 sequences, 25% to 30% of them singletons. Sequences were obtained from blood. The origin of the receptors is a woman under 40 in good health.

This rearrangement joins TRBV2 to TRBJ2-5; TRBD1 might be the D (6 bases). The CDR3 spans 17 residues. Trimming removed 7 bases at V and 11 bases at J, with 32 bases between. In germline, CDR1 is SNHLY, CDR2 FYNNEI. For the CDR3, the DNA is TGTGCCAGCACCGCCTTCGGGGACACCTCCAGGGACAATGAGCAGTACTTC. Amino acids: CASTAFGDTSRDNEQYF. Based on the CDR3 plus reference TRBV2 and TRBJ2-5, the full variable domain is EPEVTQTPSHQVTQMGQEVILRCVPISNHLYFYWYRQILGQKVEFLVSFYNNEISEKSEIFDDQFSVERPDGSNFTLKIRSTKLEDSAMYFCASTAFGDTSRDNEQYFGPGTRLLVL.

This clonotype was counted between two and nine times. A clone one base away is much larger, so this may be a read error. This sequence joins TRBV20-1 and TRBJ2-5; D may be TRBD2 (6 bases). The CDR3 has 15 amino acids. The V and J ends lost 2 bases and 3 bases respectively, with 16 bases between them. Germline V gene sequence: CDR1 DFQATT, CDR2 SNEGSKA (reference sequence). CDR3 residues: CSARLLGGTKETQYF. The CDR3 DNA follows: TGCAGTGCTAGACTCCTAGGCGGGACCAAAGAGACCCAGTACTTC.

The rearrangement uses TRBV7-2 and TRBJ1-5; the match to TRBD1 covers 8 bases. The CDR3 has 14 residues. V shed 7 bases and J 5 bases; nucleotides not matched to a gene: 7. CDR1 SGHTA and CDR2 FQGNSA come from the germline V gene. The CDR3 here is CASTKDREDQPQHF. CDR3 nucleotides: TGTGCCAGCACCAAGGACAGGGAGGATCAGCCCCAGCATTTT.

The gene calls are TRBV19 and TRBJ2-1; D perhaps matches TRBD2 (5 bases). The germline gives CDR1 LNHDA, CDR2 SQIVND (reference sequence). V gave up 4 bases and J gave up 1 base, with 20 bases separating them. There are 18 residues in the CDR3. The CDR3 loop is CASSKESTSVSSYNEQFF. CDR3 coding DNA: TGTGCCAGTAGTAAAGAATCCACTAGTGTATCTTCCTACAATGAGCAGTTCTTC.

The chain combines TRBV6-2 or TRBV6-3 with TRBJ1-5, with D tentatively TRBD1 (5 bases). V dropped 7 bases and J dropped 2 bases, with 15 bases sitting between them. CDR1 is MNHEY, CDR2 SVGEGT, per germline. The CDR3 sequence is 15 residues long. The chain's CDR3 is CASNSGGGGNQPQHF. The CDR3 DNA reads TGTGCCAGCAACTCGGGGGGAGGGGGCAATCAGCCCCAGCATTTT.

This clonotype was counted a few times. The gene calls are TRBV2 and TRBJ2-5; tentatively, D is TRBD2 (5 bases). The CDR3 extends over 14 amino acids. Germline CDR1 SNHLY, CDR2 FYNNEI. The V and J ends lost 6 bases and 5 bases respectively, with 16 bases between them. The CDR3 sequence: CASREDSTVETQYF. The CDR3 DNA reads TGTGCCAGCAGGGAGGACTCGACGGTGGAGACCCAGTACTTC.

This clonotype was counted only a few times. J is TRBJ1-1 and V is TRBV11-2; D is undetermined. The CDR3 runs 14 residues. Germline V gives CDR1 SGHAT, CDR2 FQNNGV. V was shortened by 3 bases and J by 5 bases, with 13 bases between the two germline ends. This CDR3 is CASSFPGGRTEAFF. Here the CDR3 DNA reads TGTGCCAGCAGCTTCCCTGGCGGAAGGACTGAAGCTTTCTTT.

On this clonotype: It may be a read error: a sequence one base away is much more abundant. V is TRBV28 and J is TRBJ2-7, with D tentatively TRBD1 or TRBD2 (5 bases each). In germline, CDR1 is MDHEN, CDR2 SYDVKM. The CDR3 is made up of 14 amino acids. CDR3 residues: CASSLGGPPYERYF. CDR3 nucleotides: TGTGCCAGCAGTTTAGGGGGACCTCCCTACGAGCGGTACTTC.

This clonotype was recorded a few times. V is TRBV2 and J is TRBJ2-1; 12 bases match TRBD2. CDR1 and CDR2 (germline): SNHLY, FYNNEI. This CDR3 has 14 residues. V was clipped by 7 bases and J by 10 bases; unmatched bases: 8. The CDR3 nucleotides read TGTGCCAGCATACTGACTAGCGGGGGTGGAGAGCAGTTCTTC. Amino acid sequence: CASILTSGGGEQFF.

This clonotype was observed a few times. This sequence may be a read error, since a much larger clone differs from it by one base. The CDR3 bases are TGCAGCGTTGAAGACCCCATAGGAGGGGATGAGCAGTACTTC. This encodes CSVEDPIGGDEQYF. The chain carries TRBV29-1 and TRBJ2-4; perhaps TRBD2 as D (6 bases). This CDR3 is 14 amino acids long. V was cut by 0 bases and J by 13 bases, with 19 bases left in between. Germline V gene data show CDR1 as SQVTM and CDR2 as ANQGSEA. Full variable domain (rest looked up from reference TRBV29-1 and TRBJ2-4): SAVISQKPSRDICQRGTSLTIQCQVDSQVTMMFWYRQQPGQSLTLIATANQGSEATYESGFVIDKFPISRPNLTFSTLTVSNMSPEDSSIYLCSVEDPIGGDEQYFGAGTRLSVL.

V usage is TRBV2 and J usage is TRBJ2-3; TRBD2 matches 9 bases. The germline gives CDR1 SNHLY, CDR2 FYNNEI. The V and J ends lost 7 bases and 4 bases, in that order; junction bases with no gene match: 9. The CDR3 is made up of 15 amino acids. This CDR3 reads CASKGDSGSADTQYF. Here the CDR3 DNA reads TGTGCCAGCAAGGGGGATAGCGGGAGCGCAGATACGCAGTATTTT.

This clonotype appeared many times. The chain uses TRBV29-1 and TRBJ2-7, with 9 bases aligning to TRBD2. Per the germline V gene, CDR1 is SQVTM and CDR2 is ANQGSEA. The V segment lost 6 bases and the J segment 7 bases; nucleotides outside the gene matches: 13. The CDR3 sequence is 14 residues long. This CDR3 is CSVMLREGAREQYF. The CDR3 region has the DNA TGCAGCGTGATGCTGCGGGAGGGGGCGCGTGAGCAGTACTTC.

This clonotype was seen a handful of times. The chain joins TRBV5-1 to TRBJ1-2; D is undetermined. The V gene lost 7 bases and the J gene lost 2 bases, with 9 bases spanning the gap. Germline V lookup: CDR1 SGHRS, CDR2 YFSETQ. The CDR3 length is 12 residues. The CDR3 region is CASREPNYGYTF. The DNA for the CDR3 is TGCGCCAGCCGAGAACCGAACTATGGCTACACCTTC.

The chain employs TRBV6-6 and TRBJ2-7; weak D call: TRBD2 (6 bases). Germline CDR1 is MNHNY and CDR2 is SVGAGI (reference sequence). Between the trimmed V and J ends, which lost 3 bases and 2 bases, there was a span of 20 bases. This CDR3 region has 17 residues. CDR3 amino acids: CASSYGRVGTPPYEQYF. In DNA, the CDR3 is TGTGCCAGCAGTTATGGACGGGTAGGGACTCCTCCCTACGAGCAGTACTTC.

The chain recombines TRBV7-9 with TRBJ2-1; TRBD2 is a possible D gene (7 bases). The CDR3 is 15 amino acids. V was trimmed by 5 bases and J by 7 bases, leaving 18 bases between them. Germline lookup yields CDR1 SEHNR and CDR2 FQNEAQ (reference sequence). The CDR3, as DNA: TGTGCCAGCAGCATGGGAGGGGGAGGGGGGAATGAGCAGTTCTTC. As protein: CASSMGGGGGNEQFF.

V gene TRBV7-2 combines with J gene TRBJ1-5; D possibly corresponds to TRBD1 (6 bases). Germline V gene data show CDR1 as SGHTA and CDR2 as FQGNSA. Deletions cut 4 bases from V and 6 bases from J, with 16 bases between. The CDR3 runs 15 residues. CDR3 nucleotides: TGTGCCAGCAGCTCGAGCGGGGGGCGAAGTCAGCCCCAGCATTTT. Its translation is CASSSSGGRSQPQHF.

There are a few counts of this clonotype. The genes are TRBV5-1 and TRBJ1-1; D is ambiguous. Trimming stripped 2 bases from V and 1 base from J, with 9 bases between. Germline-derived CDR1 and CDR2 are SGHRS and YFSETQ. The CDR3 has 14 amino acids. The CDR3 DNA follows: TGCGCCAGCAGCTTCACGGGCGAGAACACTGAAGCTTTCTTT. Residues: CASSFTGENTEAFF.

This clonotype came up many times. The V and J genes are TRBV21-1 and TRBJ2-1. TRBV21-1 is a pseudogene segment. This CDR3 contains 16 residues. The CDR3 bases are TGTGCCAGCAGCAACCCCGTATGGGGTTCCTACAATGAGCAGTTCTTC. Residues: CASSNPVWGSYNEQFF.

The gene calls are TRBV30 and TRBJ1-2; D is unclear. The V gene's germline CDR1 is GTSNPN and CDR2 SVGIG (reference sequence). The CDR3 is 11 amino acids. V was trimmed by 2 bases and J by 0 bases, leaving 1 base between them. The chain's CDR3 is CAWSPNYGYTF. The CDR3 DNA follows: TGTGCCTGGAGTCCTAACTATGGCTACACCTTC.

This clonotype was found a few times. This rearrangement joins TRBV6-6 to TRBJ1-1; TRBD1 matches at 8 bases. J was trimmed by 3 bases and V by 5 bases; bases with no gene match: 8. CDR3 size: 15 residues. Germline lookup yields CDR1 MNHNY and CDR2 SVGAGI (reference sequence). The CDR3 nucleotides read TGTGCCAGCAGTCGAGTGGGACAGGTTTACACTGAAGCTTTCTTT. Translated: CASSRVGQVYTEAFF.

The chain employs TRBV2 and TRBJ2-1, with D hard to call. V lost 4 bases, J lost 9 bases, and 7 bases lay in between. The CDR3 contains 11 residues. Germline V gives CDR1 SNHLY, CDR2 FYNNEI. Here the CDR3 reads CASSVEFEQFF. The DNA for the CDR3 is TGTGCCAGCAGTGTCGAATTTGAGCAGTTCTTC.

The table lists this clonotype with a few counts. CDR3 loop: CASSEETGGEQFF. DNA for the CDR3: TGTGCCAGCAGTGAAGAAACGGGTGGTGAGCAGTTCTTC. The chain recombines TRBV2 with TRBJ2-1; no definite D call. Trimming removed 1 base from V and 9 bases from J, with 10 bases in between. This CDR3 has 13 amino acids. The germline V gene encodes CDR1 SNHLY and CDR2 FYNNEI.

The chain has TRBV20-1 and TRBJ2-5; TRBD2 agrees at 8 bases. In germline, CDR1 is DFQATT, CDR2 SNEGSKA (reference sequence). V lost 6 bases and J lost 9; bases outside the gene matches: 6. CDR3 length equals 11 residues. This CDR3 reads CSAGGGRAQYF. As DNA, the CDR3 is TGCAGTGCCGGGGGGGGAAGGGCCCAGTACTTC.

V and J are TRBV7-3 and TRBJ2-1; TRBD2 matches 13 bases. The J segment lost 10 bases and the V segment lost 5 bases, leaving 8 bases of the junction unmatched. CDR1 is SGHTA, CDR2 FQGTGA, per germline. This CDR3 is 15 amino acids long. This CDR3 is CASSPQLAGGKEQFF. The CDR3 region has the DNA TGTGCCAGCAGCCCCCAACTAGCGGGGGGGAAGGAGCAGTTCTTC.

The chain links TRBV6-1 to TRBJ2-5, with TRBD1 matching over 9 bases. The V gene end was trimmed by 6 bases and the J gene end by 2 bases; junction bases not matched to a gene: 4. The CDR3 contains 14 residues. CDR1 is MNHNS, CDR2 SASEGT, per germline. CDR3 bases: TGTGCCAGCAGGGGACAGGGAGGACAAGAGACCCAGTACTTC. Encoded protein: CASRGQGGQETQYF.

The rearrangement joins TRBV6-6 to TRBJ2-1, with 9 bases identical to TRBD1. CDR3 length: 14 residues. The V segment lost 8 bases and the J segment 8 bases; nucleotides outside the gene matches: 10. Per the germline V gene, CDR1 is MNHNY and CDR2 is SVGAGI (reference sequence). DNA of the CDR3: TGTGCCAGCCAAGCGGGACAGGGTCAGGATGAGCAGTTCTTC. It specifies CASQAGQGQDEQFF.

This clonotype was found once. One junction end does not reproduce the germline sequence, and a read error may be involved. The V call is TRBV5-6, the J call TRBJ2-6; possibly TRBD1 for D (5 bases). CDR3 length: 14 residues. CDR1 is SGHDT, CDR2 YYEEEE, per germline. The chain's CDR3 is CASSLSSGANVPTF. For the CDR3, the DNA is TGTGCCAGCAGCTTGAGCTCTGGGGCCAACGTCCCGACTTTC.

This clonotype was observed a few times. This chain links TRBV11-2 with TRBJ2-3; D remains ambiguous. Trimming pared 10 bases from V and 6 bases from J, leaving 11 bases between. The CDR3 runs to 11 residues. CDR1 SGHAT and CDR2 FQNNGV come from the germline V gene. The CDR3 sequence: CANNGRDTQYF. In DNA form, the CDR3 reads TGTGCCAACAATGGGCGGGATACGCAGTATTTT.

The rearrangement joins TRBV28 to TRBJ1-5; D ambiguous. Trimming cost V 3 bases and J 7 bases, with 10 bases left between them. Per the germline V gene, CDR1 is MDHEN and CDR2 is SYDVKM. This CDR3 region has 13 residues. The CDR3 spells CASSLNLGQPQHF. As DNA, the CDR3 is TGTGCCAGCAGTTTGAATTTAGGGCAGCCCCAGCATTTT.